Listed below are T cell receptor beta chains from one sample, sequenced in a study of shared clonotypes between healthy human individuals. Sequenced by immunoSEQ multiplex PCR; TCRdb stores in-frame clones only, minus some. The sample has about 1.1 million clones, 75% to 80% seen once. Sequenced input: memory CD4+ T cells from PBMCs. The receptors here all came from a man between 18 and 35 years old in good health. Some clones in this sample may be carry-over from other donors' samples. CDR3s include the opening cysteine and the closing phenylalanine or tryptophan. Fields, in order: clone size, J gene, V gene, D gene, CDR3 DNA, CDR3 protein. D genes are given only for firm matches. A row's size may be missing; if present it is once, few, many or a size class.

clone size: .
J gene: TRBJ1-1
V gene: TRBV30
D gene: .
CDR3 DNA: TGTGCCTGGATTCGATCTTGGGGCACTGAAGCTTTCTTT
CDR3 protein: CAWIRSWGTEAFF

clone size: once
J gene: TRBJ2-5
V gene: TRBV2
D gene: TRBD1
CDR3 DNA: TGTGCCAGCAGCCCCGGACAGGGCAGGGCAGAGACCCAGTACTTC
CDR3 protein: CASSPGQGRAETQYF

clone size: .
J gene: TRBJ2-7
V gene: TRBV10-3
D gene: TRBD1
CDR3 DNA: TGTGCCATCAGTGAAGGACAGGGGGCGCTTGGGTACGAGCAGTACTTC
CDR3 protein: CAISEGQGALGYEQYF

clone size: .
J gene: TRBJ2-2
V gene: TRBV7-3
D gene: TRBD2
CDR3 DNA: TGTGCCAGCAGCTTGGGACTATCTGGGGAGCTGTTTTTT
CDR3 protein: CASSLGLSGELFF

clone size: .
J gene: TRBJ2-1
V gene: TRBV7-3
D gene: TRBD2
CDR3 DNA: TGTGCCAGCAGCTCTCGGACTAGCGGGGCGGGATACAATGAGCAGTTCTTC
CDR3 protein: CASSSRTSGAGYNEQFF

clone size: few
J gene: TRBJ1-1
V gene: TRBV30
D gene: .
CDR3 DNA: TGTGCCTGGAGTGCGCGCACTGAAGCTTTCTTT
CDR3 protein: CAWSARTEAFF

clone size: .
J gene: TRBJ2-5
V gene: TRBV5-1
D gene: TRBD2
CDR3 DNA: TGCGCCAGCAGCTTGATAGCGGGAGCCGCCTCCCAAGAGACCCAGTACTTC
CDR3 protein: CASSLIAGAASQETQYF

clone size: few
J gene: TRBJ1-5
V gene: TRBV5-1
D gene: TRBD1
CDR3 DNA: TGCGCCAGCAGCGAACCAGGGGGGCCCCAGCATTTT
CDR3 protein: CASSEPGGPQHF

clone size: .
J gene: TRBJ1-6
V gene: TRBV27
D gene: .
CDR3 DNA: TGTGCCAGCAGTACCGGGACTGGGCTGGGGAATTCACCCCTCCACTTT
CDR3 protein: CASSTGTGLGNSPLHF

clone size: .
J gene: TRBJ2-1
V gene: TRBV11-2
D gene: TRBD2
CDR3 DNA: TGTGCCAGCAGCTCCATGGGAGGGGTGGAGCAGTTCTTC
CDR3 protein: CASSSMGGVEQFF

clone size: .
J gene: TRBJ2-1
V gene: TRBV7-9
D gene: TRBD1
CDR3 DNA: TGTGCCAGCAGCTTCCGGACAGGGTACAATGAGCAGTTCTTC
CDR3 protein: CASSFRTGYNEQFF

clone size: .
J gene: TRBJ2-7
V gene: TRBV29-1
D gene: .
CDR3 DNA: TGCAGCGTGTCCAGGGGCTACGAGCAGTACTTC
CDR3 protein: CSVSRGYEQYF

clone size: .
J gene: TRBJ2-7
V gene: TRBV5-1
D gene: .
CDR3 DNA: TGCGCCAGCAGCTTGAACGACAGATCAGGAGAGCAGTACTTC
CDR3 protein: CASSLNDRSGEQYF

clone size: .
J gene: TRBJ1-4
V gene: TRBV11-2
D gene: TRBD1
CDR3 DNA: TGTGCCAGCAGCTTACAGGGGGCCGCTAATGAAAAACTGTTTTTT
CDR3 protein: CASSLQGAANEKLFF